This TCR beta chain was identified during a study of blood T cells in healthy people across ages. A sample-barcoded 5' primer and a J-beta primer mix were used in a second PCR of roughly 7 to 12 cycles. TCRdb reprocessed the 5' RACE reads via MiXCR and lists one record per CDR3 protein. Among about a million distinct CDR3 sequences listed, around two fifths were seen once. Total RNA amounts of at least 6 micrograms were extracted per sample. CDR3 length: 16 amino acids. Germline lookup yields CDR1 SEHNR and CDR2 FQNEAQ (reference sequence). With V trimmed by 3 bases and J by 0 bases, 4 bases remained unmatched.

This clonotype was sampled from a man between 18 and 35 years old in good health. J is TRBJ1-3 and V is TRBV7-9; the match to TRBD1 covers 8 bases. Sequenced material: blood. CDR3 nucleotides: TGTGCCAGCAGCTTGGGACAGGCGAGCTCTGGAAACACCATATATTTT. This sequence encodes CASSLGQASSGNTIYF.